The clone carrying this TCR beta chain came up a few times. The data derive from a study of T-cell memory formation after mild COVID-19. Using constant-segment primers, 5'RACE produced TCR alpha and TCR beta cDNA libraries carrying sample barcodes and UMIs. TCRdb re-analysed the 5' RACE reads in MiXCR, keeping a single row per CDR3 protein. The sample shows some 450,000 distinct CDR3 sequences, roughly 18% of them seen only once. Germline lookup yields CDR1 SQVTM and CDR2 ANQGSEA. Trimming shortened V by 4 bases and J by 7 bases, and 18 bases separated the two germline ends. This CDR3 region has 14 residues.

This chain uses TRBV29-1 with TRBJ2-3; D is unclear. Sequenced input: PBMCs or a T cell subset sorted from them (not recorded which). This clonotype was obtained from a man aged 18 to 30 who had mild COVID-19 (a few samples of this study predate the infection). Cell type and time point are not known. The CDR3 bases are TGCAGCGTTGCGGACGGGTCAATATACAATACGCAGTATTTT. Translation: CSVADGSIYNTQYF.